This T cell receptor beta chain is drawn from a study of shared clonotypes between healthy human individuals (TCRdb year 2020). Regarding the research as a whole: The cohort comprised a couple of women and three men aged 18 to 49 years. For each donor, CD4 naive and CD4 memory were each run on three plates, CD8 naive on two plates, and CD8 memory on one plate. The study deeply sequenced blood TCR repertoires of about 5 healthy adults to estimate repertoire size and the extent of clonotype sharing between individuals. Libraries were prepared and TCR repertoires were sequenced by different laboratories using diverse techniques, in order to increase sequencing depth and limit assay-specific biases. Between about 0.8 and 9 billion PBMCs per donor were obtained by leukapheresis. The research as a whole found: Across several donors, approximately 4.6% of naive CD4, roughly 3.5% of naive CD8, approximately 2.5% of memory CD4, and 0.4% of memory CD8 clonotypes were shared. Sampling was restricted to blood, and TCR repertoires in tissues likely differ from the TCR repertoires found in blood. Even with the large sequencing depth, rarefaction of the sorted-subset datasets indicated that sequencing was incomplete. Pairwise subsampling led to the expectation that sequencing depth would affect the degree of clonotype sharing among donors. Naive subsets generally had larger estimated clonotype richness than memory subsets. Clonotypes shared by all four sorted-subset donors showed higher generation probabilities than non-shared clonotypes. The small number of donors limited the genetic and exposure-history diversity represented.

The donors were healthy, HIV-negative adults with no recently reported acute infections or vaccinations. Every donor was a Caucasian adult residing in Nashville, Tennessee, USA. CD8 memory samples combined magnetically selected CD45RO+ cells with CCR7-negative CD45RA+ effector memory (TemRA) cells. Blood was collected by leukapheresis, and PBMCs were isolated by Ficoll-Histopaque density gradient centrifugation and then cryopreserved in liquid nitrogen vapor phase. Purity and quantity of every magnetically sorted T cell population were checked by analytical flow cytometry. Each sorted fraction had its genomic DNA isolated and then quantified by UV absorbance on a Nanodrop 2000c. As concerns this clone: Its antigen target is currently unknown. Base qualities were left out, and no much larger clone turns up one base away.

Using the deep immunoSEQ assay, TCR CDR3 regions were amplified from genomic DNA by multiplex PCR. Extracted genomic DNA from each cell subset was distributed evenly across all wells of several immunoSEQ 96-well plates, and each plate was treated as a replicate. For sorted subsets, 200 ng of genomic DNA, equivalent to 30,000 or so T cell genomes, went into each replicate PCR. The purified libraries were quantified using a Qubit 3.0 fluorometer, sized with a Bioanalyzer 2100, and then quantified again using the KAPA Library Quantification kit. A separate single-read 150-cycle Illumina NextSeq 550 flow cell was used to sequence each immunoSEQ 96-well plate. In the original analysis: Because the immunoSEQ output included only junctional sequences and no quality scores, the filtering could not be the same as the filtering used for full-length reads. Sequences were annotated with PyIR, a Python wrapper for IgBLAST v1.9, and V/J genes and CDR3 were assigned using IMGT germline references. Any read was removed if the V/J assignment was weak (E-value above 1e-6), the CDR3 was missing, or the read contained stop codons, out-of-frame junctions, or ambiguous translated residues. V3J clonotypes were defined as sequences sharing an identical inferred V gene, J gene, and CDR3 amino acid sequence. Percentage overlap between repertoires was computed as shared unique clonotypes divided by the size of the smaller repertoire. Three approaches were used to assess repertoire richness: RTK rarefaction, the Chao1 estimator, and Recon v2.1 estimates of unobserved clonotypes. Generation probabilities for all TCRbeta clonotypes obtained by the gDNA method from a few donors were computed using OLGA. As stored in TCRdb, this immuneACCESS dataset retains in-frame rearrangements with V and J assigned. A fraction of the clones does not appear; measured against another copy, unresolved V genes explain less than half of the discrepancy, and the remainder lacks a known reason. Clonal size and the V and J genes are those of that table, whereas D and trimming came from the DNA. For this sample the table gives 600,000 to 750,000 clones, of which roughly 91% were detected only once. More than 30% of the sample is taken by the ten largest.

Trimming removed 1 base from V and 0 bases from J, leaving 10 bases between the germline ends. Sequences MDHEN (CDR1) and SYDVKM (CDR2) are obtained from the germline V gene. The cysteine opens and the phenylalanine closes a CDR3 of 15 amino acids. The kept DNA is CDR3 alone, 45 bases in frame from the first base. The chain couples TRBV28 to TRBJ2-7; the D gene assignment is perhaps TRBD1 or TRBD2, with each matching 6 bases. Sequencing was done on a sample of memory CD8+ T cells from PBMCs. Taken with the paper, the label for cell subset or site translates to: CD45RO+ cells pooled with CCR7-negative TemRA cells. The TCR comes from a young man in good health. Some clones in this sample may be carry-over from other donors' samples. The CDR3 protein: CASSLSRDTSYEQYF. The base sequence is TGTGCCAGCAGTTTATCGCGGGACACCTCCTACGAGCAGTACTTC.